A selection of T cell receptor beta chains follows, all from one sample in a study of cytomegalovirus exposure and HLA in healthy donors. The method was immunoSEQ multiplex PCR; TCRdb's version includes in-frame clones alone and lacks a portion of them. The sample records more than 95,000 clones, around three quarters being singletons. Sequenced input: PBMCs. Source of these receptors: a man aged 40-55 years in good health and CMV-seronegative. The CDR3 runs from the conserved cysteine through the conserved F or W. The order of the fields is D gene, clone size, V gene, J gene, CDR3 protein, CDR3 DNA. A D gene is named only where the DNA matches it firmly. Clone size is shown for a subset of rows, as once, few, many or a class of expanded clone.

D gene: -; clone size: once; V gene: TRBV19; J gene: TRBJ1-5; CDR3 protein: CATSPPGWSNQPQHF; CDR3 DNA: TGTGCCACCAGCCCCCCGGGTTGGAGCAATCAGCCCCAGCATTTT
D gene: -; clone size: few; V gene: TRBV7-9; J gene: TRBJ2-7; CDR3 protein: CASRATGYEQYF; CDR3 DNA: TGTGCCAGCAGGGCTACAGGGTACGAGCAGTACTTC
D gene: -; clone size: -; V gene: TRBV7-2; J gene: TRBJ2-3; CDR3 protein: CASSLEEGASTDTQYF; CDR3 DNA: TGTGCCAGCAGCTTAGAGGAGGGGGCTAGCACAGATACGCAGTATTTT
D gene: TRBD1; clone size: -; V gene: TRBV6-5; J gene: TRBJ1-2; CDR3 protein: CATQGTGPDGYTF; CDR3 DNA: TGTGCCACCCAAGGGACAGGGCCTGATGGCTACACCTTC
D gene: -; clone size: -; V gene: TRBV7-8; J gene: TRBJ2-7; CDR3 protein: CVSSLAARGSEQYF; CDR3 DNA: TGTGTCAGCAGCTTAGCGGCCAGGGGATCCGAGCAGTACTTC
D gene: TRBD2; clone size: -; V gene: TRBV9; J gene: TRBJ2-3; CDR3 protein: CASSVSSGGADTQYF; CDR3 DNA: TGTGCCAGCAGCGTCTCTAGCGGGGGAGCAGATACGCAGTATTTT
D gene: -; clone size: -; V gene: TRBV25-1; J gene: TRBJ1-1; CDR3 protein: CASSDQGGLGAFF; CDR3 DNA: TGTGCCAGCAGTGATCAAGGAGGGTTAGGGGCTTTCTTT
D gene: TRBD1; clone size: few; V gene: TRBV28; J gene: TRBJ1-2; CDR3 protein: CASIDAGGAGNGYTF; CDR3 DNA: TGTGCCAGCATTGATGCAGGGGGCGCCGGGAATGGCTACACCTTC
D gene: TRBD1; clone size: -; V gene: TRBV29-1; J gene: TRBJ2-5; CDR3 protein: CSSGTGITPETQYF; CDR3 DNA: TGCAGCTCCGGGACAGGGATAACTCCCGAGACCCAGTACTTC
D gene: TRBD1; clone size: -; V gene: TRBV5-1; J gene: TRBJ1-1; CDR3 protein: CASSLGDRGITEAFF; CDR3 DNA: TGCGCCAGCAGCTTGGGTGACAGGGGAATCACTGAAGCTTTCTTT
D gene: TRBD1; clone size: -; V gene: TRBV6-4; J gene: TRBJ2-2; CDR3 protein: CASSPDRAAGELFF; CDR3 DNA: TGTGCCAGCAGTCCGGACAGGGCGGCCGGGGAGCTGTTTTTT
D gene: -; clone size: -; V gene: TRBV5-1; J gene: TRBJ1-1; CDR3 protein: CASSGAGGERSEAFF; CDR3 DNA: TGCGCCAGCAGCGGGGCGGGAGGGGAAAGGAGTGAAGCTTTCTTT
D gene: TRBD1; clone size: -; V gene: TRBV18; J gene: TRBJ1-5; CDR3 protein: CASSLEGQSSNQPQHF; CDR3 DNA: TGTGCCAGCTCACTTGAGGGACAGAGTAGCAATCAGCCCCAGCATTTT
D gene: -; clone size: -; V gene: TRBV4-3; J gene: TRBJ1-1; CDR3 protein: CASSQDWGEVNTEAFF; CDR3 DNA: TGCGCCAGCAGCCAAGATTGGGGGGAGGTGAACACTGAAGCTTTCTTT
D gene: TRBD1; clone size: -; V gene: TRBV5-1; J gene: TRBJ1-1; CDR3 protein: CASTFETGRAFF; CDR3 DNA: TGCGCCAGCACATTTGAGACAGGGAGGGCTTTCTTT
D gene: -; clone size: -; V gene: TRBV25-1; J gene: TRBJ1-5; CDR3 protein: CASSQGGNQPQHF; CDR3 DNA: TGTGCCAGCAGCCAGGGTGGCAATCAGCCCCAGCATTTT